The clone carrying this TCR beta chain came up once. Its target is not known. Measured with immunoSEQ multiplex PCR; TCRdb has only the in-frame clones, and not every one. The sample shows fewer than 400,000 clones, around two thirds of them seen only once. The source of the sample is a study of shared clonotypes between healthy human individuals. Partitioning of CD4+ cells yielded a CD45RA+ naive subset and a CD45RA-negative memory subset. Trimming took 5 bases from V and 7 from J, leaving 11 bases between them. The CDR3 contains 12 residues. Germline V gene sequence: CDR1 MNHEY, CDR2 SMNVEV (reference sequence). Study-level findings and limits: Generally, naive subsets (rather than memory subsets) showed larger estimated richness.

The sample taken for sequencing was memory CD4+ T cells sorted from blood. Described subset: CD45RA-negative fraction. The rearrangement links TRBV27 to TRBJ1-1; D might be TRBD1 (5 bases). This TCR was recovered from a man between 25 and 39 years old in good health. CDR3 sequence: CASSAWRGEAFF. CDR3 sequence (DNA): TGTGCCAGCAGTGCCTGGAGGGGTGAAGCTTTCTTT.